This T cell receptor (beta chain) was identified in a study of blood T cell repertoires in COVID-19. The wider study: T cells, B-cell-depleted T cells, or PBMCs supplied cDNA or gDNA.

The CDR3 totals 16 residues. Losses at the gene ends were 5 bases for V and 4 bases for J; bases not matched to a gene: 8. Germline loops: CDR1 SEHNR, CDR2 FQNEAQ (reference sequence). In the original analysis: Amplification of reference gene primers provided the estimated nucleated cell counts. The table came from immunoSEQ multiplex PCR; TCRdb's copy has only in-frame clones and leaves some out. V and J calls plus clone size are reproduced from that table; the DNA served to infer D and trimming. The data contain 430,000 or so clones, 70% to 90% of them singletons. This receptor was obtained from a man younger than 35 with COVID-19, enrolled during active disease. V usage is TRBV7-9 and J usage is TRBJ2-5; the match to TRBD2 covers 12 bases. Sequenced material: peripheral blood. The CDR3 region is CASSPGLAGGPETQYF. DNA of the CDR3: TGTGCCAGCAGCCCGGGTCTAGCGGGGGGGCCAGAGACCCAGTACTTC.